A single sample gave rise to the 21 T cell receptor beta chains below, sequenced in a study of Graves' ophthalmopathy and Graves' hyperthyroidism. RNA transcripts served as template for amplifying TCR beta CDR3 sequences. After a first-round RT-PCR with HTBI primers, a second-round multiplex PCR was run. TCRdb reprocessed the multiplex PCR reads with MiXCR, giving one entry per CDR3 protein. The sample has roughly 1.1 million distinct CDR3 sequences; 35% to 40% are singletons. Material: peripheral blood or thyroid tissue (not recorded which). Receptor source: an adult man with Graves' hyperthyroidism.

V usage is TRBV12-3 or TRBV12-4 and J usage is TRBJ1-6, with D possibly matching TRBD1 (5 bases). The ends were cut back, 0 bases at V and 7 bases at J, with 13 bases in the middle. CDR3 length equals 16 residues. The CDR3 loop reads CASSLAWTRDNSPLHF. The CDR3 bases are TGTGCCAGCAGTTTAGCTTGGACCAGGGACAATTCACCCCTCCACTTT.

The chain links TRBV30 to TRBJ1-2, with D unresolved. The V gene's germline CDR1 is GTSNPN and CDR2 SVGIG (reference sequence). Trimming left V 4 bases short and J 5 bases short, with 26 bases between. There are 17 residues in the CDR3. CDR3 residues: CAWTMPEGSSYWYGYTF. In nucleotides, the CDR3 is TGTGCCTGGACTATGCCCGAAGGGTCTTCATATTGGTATGGCTACACCTTC.

A word on this clonotype: This may come from a read error, since a much larger clone is one base off. V is TRBV4-1 and J is TRBJ1-2; D remains unclear. Between the trimmed V and J ends, which lost 4 bases and 0 bases, there was a span of 15 bases. Germline V lookup: CDR1 MGHRA, CDR2 YSYEKL. The CDR3 spans 16 residues. The CDR3 loop is CASSRATANTNYGYTF. In DNA, the CDR3 is TGCGCCAGCAGCCGAGCTACAGCAAATACTAACTATGGCTACACCTTC.

This clonotype occurred once. The chain joins TRBV11-2 to TRBJ1-2; D is possibly TRBD1 (5 bases). V gave up 5 bases and J gave up 6 bases, with 13 bases separating them. The germline V gene encodes CDR1 SGHAT and CDR2 FQNNGV. The CDR3 contains 13 residues. CDR3 nucleotide sequence: TGTGCCAGCAGCGTGGGATGGGGCGATGGCTACACCTTC. Translating it yields CASSVGWGDGYTF.

This clonotype appeared many times. The chain joins TRBV29-1 to TRBJ2-7; D uncertain. Per the germline V gene, CDR1 is SQVTM and CDR2 is ANQGSEA. The CDR3 totals 11 residues. Trimming took off 5 bases at V and 8 bases at J, with 13 bases between the two ends. CDR3: CSVSNTPQQYF. The CDR3 region has the DNA TGCAGCGTTTCTAACACCCCCCAGCAGTACTTC.

Concerning this clonotype itself: A much more abundant neighbour one base away suggests this may be a read error. J is TRBJ2-2 and V is TRBV20-1; TRBD2 matches at 9 bases. The germline CDR1 and CDR2 sequences are DFQATT and SNEGSKA (reference sequence). The CDR3 is 16 amino acids. CDR3 sequence reads: CSARDGKREVTGELLF. The DNA of the CDR3 is TGCAGTGCTAGAGATGGGAAGCGGGAGGTCACCGGGGAGCTGCTTTTT.

A word on this clonotype: A read error may explain this, as a much larger clone is one base away. The chain couples TRBV3-1 to TRBJ2-7, with 7 bases aligning to TRBD1. The CDR3 has 12 residues. Germline-derived CDR1 and CDR2 are LGHDT and YNNKEL (reference sequence). The V gene end was trimmed by 0 bases and the J gene end by 9 bases; junction bases not matched to a gene: 2. CDR3 in amino acids: CASSQDRGRQYF. CDR3 nucleotide sequence: TGTGCCAGCAGCCAAGACAGGGGGAGGCAGTACTTC.

CDR3 in amino acids: CASSVGFGVAYEQYF. For the CDR3, the DNA is TGTGCCAGCAGCGTAGGATTTGGAGTGGCCTACGAGCAGTACTTC. This chain connects TRBV9 to TRBJ2-7; D is ambiguous. Germline-derived CDR1 and CDR2 are SGDLS and YYNGEE. V gave up 0 bases and J gave up 2 bases, with 12 bases separating them. The CDR3 sequence is 15 residues long.

This clonotype was detected once. The rearrangement uses TRBV29-1 and TRBJ2-6; D unresolved. V was shortened by 5 bases and J by 4 bases, with 9 bases between the two germline ends. In germline, CDR1 is SQVTM, CDR2 ANQGSEA. The CDR3 covers 13 residues. The CDR3 bases are TGCAGCGTTAGCGCCTCCGGGGCCAACGTCCTGACTTTC. Encoded protein: CSVSASGANVLTF. The full variable domain, its missing parts supplied by reference TRBV29-1 and TRBJ2-6, is SAVISQKPSRDICQRGTSLTIQCQVDSQVTMMFWYRQQPGQSLTLIATANQGSEATYESGFVIDKFPISRPNLTFSTLTVSNMSPEDSSIYLCSVSASGANVLTFGAGSRLTVL.

Ten or more counts support this clonotype. The chain combines TRBV7-8 with TRBJ2-7; 7 bases match TRBD1. The germline CDR1 and CDR2 sequences are SGHVS and FQNEAQ. The CDR3 spans 14 residues. J gave up 4 bases and V 3 bases, and 6 bases lay outside the gene matches. The CDR3 is CASSLGQSLYEQYF. CDR3 sequence (DNA): TGTGCCAGCAGCTTGGGACAGAGTCTGTACGAGCAGTACTTC.

The chain links TRBV12-3 or TRBV12-4 to TRBJ2-5; a possible D gene is TRBD2 (6 bases). The CDR3 consists of 16 residues. Trimming shortened V by 6 bases and J by 0 bases, and 17 bases separated the two germline ends. CDR3 DNA: TGTGCCAGCAGCCAAGAATGGCGGGAAGACCAAGAGACCCAGTACTTC. Protein sequence: CASSQEWREDQETQYF.

This clonotype occurred a few times. This chain joins TRBV7-2 and TRBJ1-3; the match to TRBD1 covers 7 bases. CDR1 SGHTA and CDR2 FQGNSA come from the germline V gene. J gave up 4 bases and V 3 bases, and 3 bases lay outside the gene matches. The CDR3 is made up of 14 amino acids. The CDR3 here is CASSFTTGGNTIYF. Written as DNA, the CDR3 is TGTGCCAGCAGCTTCACGACAGGGGGAAACACCATATATTTT.

This clonotype was seen a handful of times. The chain employs TRBV19 and TRBJ2-7; no firm D call. Per the germline V gene, CDR1 is LNHDA and CDR2 is SQIVND (reference sequence). This CDR3 is 15 amino acids long. Trimming removed 5 bases at V and 7 bases at J, with 21 bases between. CDR3 nucleotides: TGTGCCAGTAGTGCAACATTCCGACATTTCGGGGAGCAGTACTTC. Residues: CASSATFRHFGEQYF.

Note on this clonotype: This could be a read error, since a much larger clone is one nucleotide away. V gene TRBV6-1 combines with J gene TRBJ1-5, with D unresolved. Germline V lookup: CDR1 MNHNS, CDR2 SASEGT. The CDR3 consists of 13 residues. DNA for the CDR3: TGTGCCGGCAGTTACTCCGTCGATCAGCCCCAGCATTTT. Its protein is CAGSYSVDQPQHF.

This clonotype was counted between two and nine times. This chain joins TRBV27 and TRBJ2-7; D might be TRBD1 (5 bases). Trimming pared 4 bases from V and 2 bases from J, leaving 9 bases between. The germline V gene encodes CDR1 MNHEY and CDR2 SMNVEV (reference sequence). This CDR3 is 13 amino acids long. CDR3 sequence reads: CASSSTETYEQYF. DNA of the CDR3: TGTGCCAGCAGTTCGACAGAAACCTACGAGCAGTACTTC.

This chain connects TRBV29-1 to TRBJ1-4, with D maybe TRBD1 (5 bases). This CDR3 has 10 residues. In germline, CDR1 is SQVTM, CDR2 ANQGSEA. Trimming took off 8 bases at V and 7 bases at J, with 8 bases between the two ends. CDR3 region: CSSRGEKLFF. CDR3 bases: TGCAGCTCGAGGGGTGAAAAACTGTTTTTT. The full variable domain, rest sourced from reference TRBV29-1 and TRBJ1-4, is SAVISQKPSRDICQRGTSLTIQCQVDSQVTMMFWYRQQPGQSLTLIATANQGSEATYESGFVIDKFPISRPNLTFSTLTVSNMSPEDSSIYLCSSRGEKLFFGSGTQLSVL.

This clonotype showed up many times. The gene calls are TRBV19 and TRBJ1-6, with 9 bases aligning to TRBD1. From germline, CDR1 is LNHDA and CDR2 SQIVND (reference sequence). V shed 7 bases and J 10 bases; nucleotides not matched to a gene: 8. This CDR3 is 14 amino acids long. In nucleotides, the CDR3 is TGTGCCAGTACTCCGACAGGGGGGAAATCACCCCTCCACTTT. Translated, it gives CASTPTGGKSPLHF.

The sample holds many counts of this clonotype. CDR3 sequence: CASNRRGQSSGELFF. In nucleotides, the CDR3 is TGTGCCAGCAACAGGAGAGGACAGTCGTCCGGGGAGCTGTTTTTT. The chain combines TRBV9 with TRBJ2-2; a possible D gene is TRBD1 (6 bases). Germline lookup yields CDR1 SGDLS and CDR2 YYNGEE. The V and J ends lost 6 bases and 6 bases respectively, with 18 bases between them. This CDR3 has 15 amino acids.

Only a few counts were recorded for this clonotype. The chain has TRBV10-3 and TRBJ2-2, with 10 bases matching TRBD2. CDR1 and CDR2 (germline): ENHRY, SYGVKD. The ends lost 6 bases at V and 4 bases at J; junction bases unmatched: 5. The CDR3 consists of 15 residues. CDR3: CAIRASGSPTGELFF. CDR3 DNA: TGTGCCATCAGGGCTAGCGGGAGTCCCACCGGGGAGCTGTTTTTT.

This clonotype was seen a handful of times. V is TRBV20-1 and J is TRBJ1-5; D is unclear. Germline loops: CDR1 DFQATT, CDR2 SNEGSKA (reference sequence). The CDR3 has 15 amino acids. The V gene lost 2 bases and the J gene lost 0 bases, with 11 bases spanning the gap. The CDR3 here is CSARKRRDSNQPQHF. In DNA, the CDR3 is TGCAGTGCTAGAAAACGACGGGATAGCAATCAGCCCCAGCATTTT.

The chain combines TRBV5-1 with TRBJ2-5; 11 bases are shared with TRBD2. Germline assignment: CDR1 SGHRS and CDR2 YFSETQ. This CDR3 spans 17 amino acids. V gave up 4 bases and J gave up 4 bases; unmatched junction bases: 12. CDR3 region: CASSNPGLAAPRETQYF. The CDR3 DNA is TGCGCCAGCAGCAACCCGGGACTAGCGGCGCCTCGAGAGACCCAGTACTTC.